This TCR beta chain stems from a study of shared clonotypes between healthy human individuals. General observations from the study: In contrast to clonotypes shared by all four donors, non-shared clonotypes had lower generation probabilities. Having only a few donors restricted how much genetic and exposure-history diversity was captured.

Regarding this clone: The antigen remains undetermined.

Generated by immunoSEQ multiplex PCR, the TCRdb table keeps only in-frame clones and is missing some. The sample includes about 2.1 million clones, 80% to 95% of them seen just once. Naive CD8 cells lacked CD45RO and underwent positive selection for CCR7, leaving out terminally differentiated effector memory CD45RA+ cells. Germline V gene lookup returns CDR1 MDHEN and CDR2 SYDVKM. With 6 bases clipped from V and 5 bases from J, the junction kept 9 bases outside the gene matches. The length of the CDR3 is 15 residues. The V and J genes are TRBV28 and TRBJ2-7; 11 bases line up with TRBD2. The clonotype originates from a young man in good health. Some clones in this sample may be carry-over from other donors' samples. Sequencing input: naive CD8+ T cells from PBMCs. In DNA form, the CDR3 reads TGTGCCAGCAGACCTCTAGCGGGAGGAAAGGACGAGCAGTACTTC. This translates into CASRPLAGGKDEQYF.